This T cell receptor beta chain was captured in a study of human T cells and chemical hapten exposure. Specified time point: patch test 1, 2 weeks after DPC sensitization. Specified treatment: therapeutic diphenylcyclopropenone sensitization with weekly scalp DPC. The V gene's germline CDR1 is MNHEY and CDR2 SVGEGT. The CDR3 length is 17 residues. V shed 3 bases and J shed 2 bases, with 17 bases lying between them. Via MiXCR, TCRdb re-called the RACE reads, giving one row per CDR3 protein. Found here are about 340,000 distinct CDR3 sequences, approximately 6.9% of them singletons; the top ten hold around 8.4%. This clonotype was counted a few times.

This chain uses TRBV6-2 or TRBV6-3 with TRBJ1-5, with D tentatively TRBD1 (6 bases). The sequence was obtained from a woman younger than 30 with alopecia areata. Some clones in this sample may be carry-over from other donors' samples. The sequencing here drew on whole blood, taken in connection with sensitization to the hapten diphenylcyclopropenone (DPC). The CDR3 coding sequence is TGTGCCAGCAGTTATTCACAGGGTTTTAACGGCAATCAGCCCCAGCATTTT. Protein: CASSYSQGFNGNQPQHF.